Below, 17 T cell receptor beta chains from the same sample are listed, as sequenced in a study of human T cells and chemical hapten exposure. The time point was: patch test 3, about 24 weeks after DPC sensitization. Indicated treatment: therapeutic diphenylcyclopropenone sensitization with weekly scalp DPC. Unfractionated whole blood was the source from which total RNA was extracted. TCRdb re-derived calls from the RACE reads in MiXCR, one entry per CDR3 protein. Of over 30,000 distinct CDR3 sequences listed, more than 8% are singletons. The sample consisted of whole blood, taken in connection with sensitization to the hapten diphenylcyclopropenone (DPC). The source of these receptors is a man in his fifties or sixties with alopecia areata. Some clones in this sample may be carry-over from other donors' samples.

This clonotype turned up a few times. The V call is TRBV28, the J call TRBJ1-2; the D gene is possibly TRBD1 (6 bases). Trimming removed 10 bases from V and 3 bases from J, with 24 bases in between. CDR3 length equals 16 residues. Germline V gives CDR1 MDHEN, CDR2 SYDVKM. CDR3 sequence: CATNLPSGASDYGYTF. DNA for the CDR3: TGTGCCACCAACCTCCCCTCGGGGGCAAGTGACTATGGCTACACCTTC.

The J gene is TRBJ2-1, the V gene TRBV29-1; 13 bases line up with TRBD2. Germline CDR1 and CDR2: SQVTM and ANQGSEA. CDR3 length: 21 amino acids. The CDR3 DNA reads TGCATCACAGGTCCGGGATCAAGCGAACTAGCGGGAGGGCCTCCCTACAATGAGCAGTTCTTC. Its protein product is CITGPGSSELAGGPPYNEQFF.

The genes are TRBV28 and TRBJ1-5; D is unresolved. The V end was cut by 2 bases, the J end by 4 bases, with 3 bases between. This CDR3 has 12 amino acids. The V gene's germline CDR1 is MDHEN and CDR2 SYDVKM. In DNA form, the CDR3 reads TGTGCCAGCAGTTTACGGAATCAGCCCCAGCATTTT. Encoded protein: CASSLRNQPQHF.

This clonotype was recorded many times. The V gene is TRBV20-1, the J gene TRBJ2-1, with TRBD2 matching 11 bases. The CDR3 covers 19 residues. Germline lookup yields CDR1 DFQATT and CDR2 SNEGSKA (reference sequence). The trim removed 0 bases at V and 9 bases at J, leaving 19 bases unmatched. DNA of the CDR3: TGCAGTGCTAGAGATCCCGGTAGCGGGAGGGCCCTCTCGTCGGGTGAGCAGTTCTTC. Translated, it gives CSARDPGSGRALSSGEQFF.

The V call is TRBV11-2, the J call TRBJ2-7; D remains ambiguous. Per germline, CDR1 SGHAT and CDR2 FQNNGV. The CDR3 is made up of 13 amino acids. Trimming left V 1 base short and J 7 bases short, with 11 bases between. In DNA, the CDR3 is TGTGCCAGCAGCTTAGCTGGGCCAGGAGAGCAGTACTTC. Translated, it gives CASSLAGPGEQYF.

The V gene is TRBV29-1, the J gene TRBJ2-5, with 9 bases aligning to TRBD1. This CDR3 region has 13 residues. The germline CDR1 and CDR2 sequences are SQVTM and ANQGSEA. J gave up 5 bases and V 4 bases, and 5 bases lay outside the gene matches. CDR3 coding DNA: TGCAGCGTTGGGGGACAGGGACGCGAGACCCAGTACTTC. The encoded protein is CSVGGQGRETQYF.

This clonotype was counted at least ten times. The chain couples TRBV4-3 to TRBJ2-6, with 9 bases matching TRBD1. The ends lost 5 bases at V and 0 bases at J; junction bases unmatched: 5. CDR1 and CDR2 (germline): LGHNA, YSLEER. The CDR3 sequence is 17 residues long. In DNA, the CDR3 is TGCGCCAGCAGCGCACAGGGGGCCCTCTCTGGGGCCAACGTCCTGACTTTC. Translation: CASSAQGALSGANVLTF.

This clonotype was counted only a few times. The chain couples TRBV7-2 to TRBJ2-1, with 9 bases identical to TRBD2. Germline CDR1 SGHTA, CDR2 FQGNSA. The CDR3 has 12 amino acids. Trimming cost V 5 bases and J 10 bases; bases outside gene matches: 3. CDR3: CASSPGLAEQFF. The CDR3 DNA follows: TGTGCCAGCAGCCCTGGACTAGCGGAGCAGTTCTTC.

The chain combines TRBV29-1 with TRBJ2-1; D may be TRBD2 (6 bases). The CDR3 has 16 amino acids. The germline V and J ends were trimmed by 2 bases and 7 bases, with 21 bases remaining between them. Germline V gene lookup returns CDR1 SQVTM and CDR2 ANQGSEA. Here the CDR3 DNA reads TGCAGCGTTGAAAAAGGAACGGCAGGGACTCGTAATGAGCAGTTCTTC. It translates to CSVEKGTAGTRNEQFF.

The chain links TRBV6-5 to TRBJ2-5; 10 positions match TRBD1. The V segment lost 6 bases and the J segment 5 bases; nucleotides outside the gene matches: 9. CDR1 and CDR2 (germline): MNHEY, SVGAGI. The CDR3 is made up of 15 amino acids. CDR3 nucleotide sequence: TGTGCCAGCAGCAGCGACAGGGGGCTATTGGAGACCCAGTACTTC. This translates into CASSSDRGLLETQYF.

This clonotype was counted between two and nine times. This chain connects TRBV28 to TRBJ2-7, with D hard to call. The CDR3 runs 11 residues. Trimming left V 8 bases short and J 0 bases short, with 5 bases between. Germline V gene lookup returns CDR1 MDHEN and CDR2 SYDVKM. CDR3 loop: CASVGSYEQYF. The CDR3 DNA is TGTGCCAGCGTAGGCTCCTACGAGCAGTACTTC.

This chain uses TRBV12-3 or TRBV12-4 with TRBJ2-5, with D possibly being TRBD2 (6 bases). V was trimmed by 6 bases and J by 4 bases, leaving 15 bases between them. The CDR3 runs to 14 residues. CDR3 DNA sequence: TGTGCCAGCAGCCTCAGTTGGAGGGCAGAGACCCAGTACTTC. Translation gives CASSLSWRAETQYF.

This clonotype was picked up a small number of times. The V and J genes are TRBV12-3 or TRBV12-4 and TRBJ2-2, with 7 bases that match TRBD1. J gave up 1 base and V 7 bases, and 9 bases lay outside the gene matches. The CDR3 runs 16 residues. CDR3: CASTLWTGQNTGELFF. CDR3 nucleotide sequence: TGTGCCAGCACCCTTTGGACAGGCCAGAACACCGGGGAGCTGTTTTTT.

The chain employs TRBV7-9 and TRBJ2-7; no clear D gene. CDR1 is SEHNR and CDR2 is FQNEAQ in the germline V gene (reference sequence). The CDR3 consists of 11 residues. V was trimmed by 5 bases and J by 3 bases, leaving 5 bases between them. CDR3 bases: TGTGCCAGCAGCGTGAACTACGAGCAGTACTTC. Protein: CASSVNYEQYF.

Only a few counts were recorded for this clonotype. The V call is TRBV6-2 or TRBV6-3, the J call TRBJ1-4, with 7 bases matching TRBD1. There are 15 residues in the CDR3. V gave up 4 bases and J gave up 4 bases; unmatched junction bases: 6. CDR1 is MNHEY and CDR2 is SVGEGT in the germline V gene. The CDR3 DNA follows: TGTGCCAGCAGTTCCGGGGACAGATTTAATGAAAAACTGTTTTTT. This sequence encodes CASSSGDRFNEKLFF.

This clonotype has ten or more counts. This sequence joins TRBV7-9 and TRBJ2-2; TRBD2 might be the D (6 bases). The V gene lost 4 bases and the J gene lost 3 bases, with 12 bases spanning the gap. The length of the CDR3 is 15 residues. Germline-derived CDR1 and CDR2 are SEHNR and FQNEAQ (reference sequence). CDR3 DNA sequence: TGTGCCAGCAGCTCTCGGGAGCTGGACACCGGGGAGCTGTTTTTT. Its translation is CASSSRELDTGELFF.

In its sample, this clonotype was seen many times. The CDR3: CSVEDYWERGEGKYNEQFF. CDR3 coding DNA: TGCAGCGTTGAAGATTACTGGGAGAGGGGAGAGGGGAAATACAATGAGCAGTTCTTC. The chain links TRBV29-1 to TRBJ2-1, with D perhaps matching TRBD1 or TRBD2 (5 bases each). V was cut by 0 bases and J by 4 bases, with 25 bases left in between. This CDR3 spans 19 amino acids. The V gene's germline CDR1 is SQVTM and CDR2 ANQGSEA.